This entry is about one TCR beta chain. Its antigen remains unknown. The same CDR3 arises from other DNA sequences in this sample as well. These data belong to a study of OX40 agonist ivuxolimab in advanced cancers. Data came from immunoSEQ multiplex PCR; TCRdb stores just in-frame clones and leaves some out. Among fewer than 85,000 clones, about 89% were seen once, and the ten largest hold roughly 0.68%. General observations from the study: CD8+ T cells averaged more expanded clones than CD4+. Clonal expansion was seen in CD4+ and CD8+ blood T cells by week 6 at 0.1 to 3.0 mg/kg. Among the least clonally expanded were partial responders at 0.1-3.0 mg/kg.

The CDR3 is made up of 17 amino acids. Germline V gene sequence: CDR1 SGDLS, CDR2 YYNGEE. V was pared by 0 bases and J by 5 bases, with 11 bases of the junction left unmatched. Sample: CD4+ or CD8+ T cells sorted from blood, taken in a trial of the OX40 agonist ivuxolimab. This receptor was obtained from an adult with an advanced solid tumor such as melanoma, head and neck, liver or kidney cancer. The J gene is TRBJ2-3, the V gene TRBV9, with 8 bases matching TRBD2. DNA of the CDR3: TGTGCCAGCAGCGTAGGTGCGGGAGGACCGGGGATAGATACGCAGTATTTT. Translating it yields CASSVGAGGPGIDTQYF.